Presented here are 21 T cell receptor beta chains from one specimen sequenced in a study of beta chain features in type 1 diabetes (dated by TCRdb to 2017 to 2018). The receptor library was made with the immunoSEQ multiplex PCR assay. The High Capacity cDNA Reverse Transcription Kit was used to reverse transcribe all of the isolated RNA, meaning that expressed TCRB transcripts were what got sequenced. The clones in this table, taken by TCRdb from immuneACCESS, are in-frame only. Not every clone is retained; where verified, under half of the shortfall comes from an unresolved V gene, and the cause of the rest is unknown. The table for this sample lists approximately 470,000 clones; around 28% of them were counted only once. 0.05% to 0.07% of the sample goes to the ten largest clones. Sequenced: naive CD4+ T cells from blood. In light of the paper, this sample's cell subset or site label describes: true naive CD4+ T cells. Receptor source: a man aged 18-30 years in good health.

This clone has more than one count but fewer than ten. The genes are TRBV10-3 and TRBJ2-3; 9 bases are shared with TRBD1. CDR1 and CDR2 (germline): ENHRY, SYGVKD. The trim removed 6 bases at V and 4 bases at J, leaving 5 bases unmatched. The length of the CDR3 is 14 residues. The CDR3 loop reads CAISWDRDADTQYF. The CDR3, as DNA: TGTGCCATCAGCTGGGACAGGGACGCAGATACGCAGTATTTT.

V is TRBV18 and J is TRBJ2-2; TRBD1 agrees at 7 bases. Germline-derived CDR1 and CDR2 are KGHSH and LQKENI. The CDR3 has 14 amino acids. Trimming took 2 bases from V and 6 from J; bases not matched to a gene: 3. The CDR3 region has the DNA TGTGCCAGCTCACCAGGGACAGCGGCCGGGGAGCTGTTTTTT. This gives the protein CASSPGTAAGELFF.

This clone has only a few counts. The chain joins TRBV25-1 to TRBJ2-7, with 13 bases identical to TRBD2. Looked up from germline, CDR1 is MGHDK and CDR2 is SYGVNS. The CDR3 runs 16 residues. V dropped 5 bases and J dropped 9; count of bases not matched to a gene: 13. This CDR3 is CASSLGTSGDLRGQYF. Written as DNA, the CDR3 is TGTGCCAGCAGTTTGGGGACTAGCGGGGACCTACGAGGGCAGTACTTC.

This clone was seen a single time. V usage is TRBV6-6 and J usage is TRBJ2-5, with TRBD1 identical over 7 bases. The V segment lost 6 bases and the J segment 3 bases; nucleotides outside the gene matches: 7. Germline CDR1 MNHNY, CDR2 SVGAGI (reference sequence). The CDR3 length is 14 residues. CDR3 amino acids: CASSYLQGKETQYF. The CDR3 coding sequence is TGTGCCAGCAGCTACCTACAGGGGAAAGAGACCCAGTACTTC.

This chain joins TRBV5-1 and TRBJ2-7; TRBD2 agrees at 14 bases. The CDR3 has 15 amino acids. Germline assignment: CDR1 SGHRS and CDR2 YFSETQ. The trim removed 4 bases at V and 6 bases at J, leaving 6 bases unmatched. The CDR3 bases are TGCGCCAGCAGCGGGGGACTAGCGGGAGCTTCCGAGCAGTACTTC. Protein sequence: CASSGGLAGASEQYF.

As to this clone: Additional DNA sequences in this sample encode the identical CDR3. The chain is built from TRBV29-1 and TRBJ2-7; a possible D gene is TRBD2 (5 bases). Trimming removed 1 base at V and 2 bases at J, with 6 bases between. Germline-derived CDR1 and CDR2 are SQVTM and ANQGSEA. The CDR3 sequence is 12 residues long. CDR3 loop: CSVEAGTYEQYF. CDR3 coding DNA: TGCAGCGTTGAAGCGGGAACCTACGAGCAGTACTTC.

This clone was detected only a few times. The rearrangement joins TRBV30 to TRBJ2-1, with D possibly matching TRBD2 (6 bases). Germline CDR1 is GTSNPN and CDR2 is SVGIG (reference sequence). V was cut by 2 bases and J by 8 bases, with 16 bases left in between. This CDR3 is 14 amino acids long. The CDR3: CAWSRRDGSDEQFF. DNA of the CDR3: TGTGCCTGGAGTCGGCGGGACGGTAGTGATGAGCAGTTCTTC.

This clone was seen a few times. The CDR3 sequence: CASSFRISGANVLTF. CDR3 nucleotides: TGTGCCAGCAGTTTTCGGATCTCTGGGGCCAACGTCCTGACTTTC. The chain employs TRBV27 and TRBJ2-6; D is unclear. Trimming stripped 3 bases from V and 0 bases from J, with 6 bases between. Germline CDR1 MNHEY, CDR2 SMNVEV (reference sequence). The CDR3 runs to 15 residues.

The chain uses TRBV5-1 and TRBJ2-2; D not resolved. CDR3 length: 14 residues. V lost 2 bases to trimming and J lost 7 bases, with 12 bases between them. From germline, CDR1 is SGHRS and CDR2 YFSETQ. The CDR3 DNA sequence: TGCGCCAGCAGCTTCGGCGGAGAAGGCGGGGAGCTGTTTTTT. The encoded protein is CASSFGGEGGELFF.

This clone was observed a handful of times. Within the sample, other DNA sequences also encode this same CDR3. This chain links TRBV10-3 with TRBJ1-1; D might be TRBD1 (5 bases). The CDR3 runs to 13 residues. Per germline, CDR1 ENHRY and CDR2 SYGVKD. Trimming stripped 4 bases from V and 3 bases from J, with 9 bases between. Here the CDR3 DNA reads TGTGCCATCAGTGGTCCGGGGGACACTGAAGCTTTCTTT. Its translation is CAISGPGDTEAFF.

The chain couples TRBV30 to TRBJ1-1, with 7 bases that match TRBD1. The CDR3 is 15 amino acids. The V segment lost 0 bases and the J segment 4 bases; nucleotides outside the gene matches: 8. Germline assignment: CDR1 GTSNPN and CDR2 SVGIG (reference sequence). The CDR3 DNA sequence: TGTGCCTGGAGTGTTGTAGGGGGCCAGAGCACTGAAGCTTTCTTT. Amino acids: CAWSVVGGQSTEAFF. Combining the CDR3 with reference TRBV30 and TRBJ1-1 gives the whole variable domain SQTIHQWPATLVQPVGSPLSLECTVEGTSNPNLYWYRQAAGRGLQLLFYSVGIGQISSEVPQNLSASRPQDRQFILSSKKLLLSDSGFYLCAWSVVGGQSTEAFFGQGTRLTVV.

The table lists this clone with a few counts. The CDR3: CAISESKRSGRTDTQYF. The DNA for the CDR3 is TGTGCCATCAGTGAGTCGAAAAGGTCCGGGCGCACAGATACGCAGTATTTT. The genes are TRBV10-3 and TRBJ2-3; no definite D call. Germline assignment: CDR1 ENHRY and CDR2 SYGVKD. This CDR3 has 17 amino acids. V was trimmed by 0 bases and J by 1 base, leaving 14 bases between them.

The V call is TRBV27, the J call TRBJ2-7; 9 bases align to TRBD1. Germline V gene data show CDR1 as MNHEY and CDR2 as SMNVEV (reference sequence). The V and J ends lost 3 bases and 5 bases, in that order; junction bases with no gene match: 8. This CDR3 comprises 15 residues. The CDR3 is CASSFRDRETNEQYF. The CDR3 bases are TGTGCCAGCAGTTTTCGGGACAGGGAGACGAACGAGCAGTACTTC.

Notes on this clone: The sample has other DNA sequences that encode this CDR3 too. DNA of the CDR3: TGTGCCAGCAGCCTCGACAGAGCGACAGATACGCAGTATTTT. This translates into CASSLDRATDTQYF. The chain recombines TRBV7-2 with TRBJ2-3, with D possibly being TRBD1 (5 bases). Trimming took 5 bases from V and 3 from J, leaving 12 bases between them. The germline V gene encodes CDR1 SGHTA and CDR2 FQGNSA. There are 14 residues in the CDR3.

The chain has TRBV25-1 and TRBJ2-3, with 7 bases lining up with TRBD2. In germline, CDR1 is MGHDK, CDR2 SYGVNS. The CDR3 length is 15 residues. Trimming took 2 bases from V and 6 from J; bases not matched to a gene: 8. The CDR3 region is CASSEGAGRLDTQYF. The CDR3 region has the DNA TGTGCCAGCAGTGAAGGAGCCGGGAGGCTGGATACGCAGTATTTT.

The chain has TRBV6-5 and TRBJ1-2, with no clear D. Trimming took off 7 bases at V and 2 bases at J, with 11 bases between the two ends. In germline, CDR1 is MNHEY, CDR2 SVGAGI. The CDR3 runs 13 residues. CDR3 region: CASIAPGNYGYTF. CDR3 nucleotides: TGTGCCAGCATCGCCCCGGGCAACTATGGCTACACCTTC.

The chain combines TRBV12-5 with TRBJ2-4; 9 bases match TRBD2. With 6 bases clipped from V and 2 bases from J, the junction kept 5 bases outside the gene matches. The CDR3 sequence is 15 residues long. Germline-derived CDR1 and CDR2 are LGHNT and FRNRAP. The DNA for the CDR3 is TGTGCTAGTGGGATGAGCGGGGGGACCAAAAACATTCAGTACTTC. Translated: CASGMSGGTKNIQYF.

V gene TRBV15 combines with J gene TRBJ2-7, with D perhaps TRBD2 (5 bases). The length of the CDR3 is 14 residues. CDR1 is LNHNV, CDR2 YYDKDF, per germline (reference sequence). The V and J ends lost 1 base and 2 bases respectively, with 9 bases between them. Written as DNA, the CDR3 is TGTGCCACCAGCAGAGGTGACGGGACCTACGAGCAGTACTTC. Residues: CATSRGDGTYEQYF.

Comments on this clone: Other DNA sequences in the same sample also yield this CDR3. This chain links TRBV28 with TRBJ2-7; no firm D call. The CDR3 is 12 amino acids. Trimming took 2 bases from V and 3 from J, leaving 5 bases between them. Germline CDR1 and CDR2: MDHEN and SYDVKM. The CDR3 nucleotides read TGTGCCAGCAGTTTAGGTAGCTACGAGCAGTACTTC. This encodes CASSLGSYEQYF.

This clone was observed once. The V gene is TRBV30, the J gene TRBJ1-1; D is unresolved. CDR3 length equals 13 residues. V was clipped by 3 bases and J by 1 base, with 9 bases between them. Germline CDR1 GTSNPN, CDR2 SVGIG (reference sequence). CDR3 sequence (DNA): TGTGCCTGGAGCGGGGAGACGAACACTGAAGCTTTCTTT. Translation: CAWSGETNTEAFF.

In nucleotides, the CDR3 is TGTGCCAGCAGCCAACAGAACACCGGGGAGCTGTTTTTT. The encoded protein is CASSQQNTGELFF. The chain is built from TRBV7-9 and TRBJ2-2; no clear D gene. The germline gives CDR1 SEHNR, CDR2 FQNEAQ (reference sequence). The CDR3 runs 13 residues. V lost 5 bases to trimming and J lost 1 base, with 5 bases between them.